These 28 T cell receptor beta chains share one sample of origin, sequenced in a study of blood T cell repertoires in COVID-19. Clones were read by immunoSEQ multiplex PCR, and TCRdb kept only the in-frame ones, dropping some. The sample carries roughly 130,000 clones, 84% recorded once. The sample was PBMCs or T cells enriched from blood (not recorded which). Receptors were obtained from a woman aged 45-60 years with acute COVID-19.

This clone has just one count. The CDR3 reads CASSQKLAGGTYEQYF. In DNA form, the CDR3 reads TGCGCCAGCAGCCAAAAACTAGCGGGAGGGACCTACGAGCAGTACTTC. The J gene is TRBJ2-7, the V gene TRBV4-1; TRBD2 matches 13 bases. The CDR3 totals 16 residues. Germline lookup yields CDR1 MGHRA and CDR2 YSYEKL. Trimming at V came to 2 bases and at J to 2 bases, leaving 3 bases not matched to a gene.

This clone came up once. The chain recombines TRBV6-5 with TRBJ1-6; the match to TRBD1 covers 9 bases. CDR1 and CDR2 from the germline V gene are MNHEY and SVGAGI. The CDR3 spans 15 residues. The V and J ends lost 5 bases and 3 bases, in that order; junction bases with no gene match: 2. CDR3 sequence: CASSPTGGYNSPLHF. In DNA, the CDR3 is TGTGCCAGCAGTCCGACAGGGGGCTATAATTCACCCCTCCACTTT.

This chain joins TRBV19 and TRBJ2-7; tentative D call: TRBD2 (5 bases). The CDR3 consists of 14 residues. Trimming shortened V by 3 bases and J by 6 bases, and 15 bases separated the two germline ends. Germline V gives CDR1 LNHDA, CDR2 SQIVND (reference sequence). The CDR3 DNA reads TGTGCCAGTAGTATCGAGGGCTTGTCCAGCGAGCAGTACTTC. Translation: CASSIEGLSSEQYF.

This clone came up once. The rearrangement joins TRBV19 to TRBJ1-2; possibly TRBD1 for D (6 bases). The CDR3 loop spans 14 amino acids. The V and J ends lost 4 bases and 2 bases respectively, with 11 bases between them. Germline assignment: CDR1 LNHDA and CDR2 SQIVND (reference sequence). The CDR3 loop reads CASSTGGYNYGYTF. The CDR3 DNA follows: TGTGCCAGTAGTACGGGGGGCTACAACTATGGCTACACCTTC.

The genes are TRBV3-1 (or the pseudogene TRBV3-2) and TRBJ1-1, with 8 bases lining up with TRBD1. The CDR3 extends over 13 amino acids. Germline V CDR1 and CDR2: LGHDT, YNNKEL (reference sequence). V trimming: 4 bases; J trimming: 6 bases; junction bases outside the gene matches: 4. CDR3 in DNA: TGTGCCAGCAGCCGACAGGGGTTCGCTGAAGCTTTCTTT. As protein: CASSRQGFAEAFF.

This CDR3 is CASSSGWSYEQYF. Here the CDR3 DNA reads TGTGCCAGCTCCTCGGGGTGGTCCTACGAGCAGTACTTC. The rearrangement links TRBV28 to TRBJ2-7; a possible D gene is TRBD2 (5 bases). Germline CDR1 MDHEN, CDR2 SYDVKM. Deletions cut 8 bases from V and 1 base from J, with 12 bases between. CDR3 length: 13 residues.

A single count supports this clone. The genes are TRBV6-2 or TRBV6-3 and TRBJ2-1; 9 bases are a match to TRBD2. V shed 2 bases and J 1 base; nucleotides not matched to a gene: 12. Per germline, CDR1 MNHEY and CDR2 SVGEGT. The CDR3 runs to 19 residues. The CDR3 spells CASSYILAGVRGSYNEQFF. Here the CDR3 DNA reads TGTGCCAGCAGTTACATCTTAGCGGGAGTGAGGGGTTCCTACAATGAGCAGTTCTTC.

V is TRBV2 and J is TRBJ1-4; unclear D gene. Germline CDR1 reads SNHLY; CDR2 reads FYNNEI. This CDR3 region has 13 residues. V was shortened by 4 bases and J by 7 bases, with 10 bases between the two germline ends. The CDR3 nucleotides are TGTGCCAGCAGTGTTGAAACTGTTGAAAAACTGTTTTTT. Amino acids: CASSVETVEKLFF.

This clone has a handful of counts. The chain has TRBV4-2 and TRBJ1-1, with 9 bases aligning to TRBD1. The trim removed 4 bases at V and 3 bases at J, leaving 3 bases unmatched. Germline V gives CDR1 LGHNA, CDR2 YNFKEQ. The CDR3 spans 14 residues. The CDR3 is CASSPGTGYTEAFF. DNA of the CDR3: TGTGCCAGCAGCCCCGGGACAGGGTACACTGAAGCTTTCTTT.

This sequence joins TRBV7-3 and TRBJ1-1; the D gene is possibly TRBD1 (6 bases). CDR1 and CDR2 (germline): SGHTA, FQGTGA. V lost 0 bases to trimming and J lost 1 base, with 9 bases between them. This CDR3 is 15 amino acids long. The CDR3 spells CASSLTGTRNTEAFF. The CDR3 DNA reads as TGTGCCAGCAGCTTAACCGGGACACGGAACACTGAAGCTTTCTTT.

As DNA, the CDR3 is TGTGCCAGCAGCAACACCGGGACAGCCTCTCGGGCGCACACTGAAGCTTTCTTT. Translated: CASSNTGTASRAHTEAFF. This chain links TRBV21-1 with TRBJ1-1; TRBD1, the table's D call, lacks a check against the DNA. TRBV21-1 is shown as a pseudogene. The CDR3 loop spans 18 amino acids.

The rearrangement links TRBV9 to TRBJ2-1, with D perhaps TRBD2 (6 bases). The CDR3 loop spans 15 amino acids. Germline V gene sequence: CDR1 SGDLS, CDR2 YYNGEE. Deletions cut 3 bases from V and 7 bases from J, with 17 bases between. The CDR3, as DNA: TGTGCCAGCAGCGCCCGGGAGAGCCCCACAAATGAGCAGTTCTTC. Translated: CASSARESPTNEQFF.

This clone came up a few times. V usage is TRBV7-2 and J usage is TRBJ1-2; D not resolved. V was cut by 2 bases and J by 7 bases, with 11 bases left in between. Per the germline V gene, CDR1 is SGHTA and CDR2 is FQGNSA. CDR3 size: 13 residues. The CDR3 spells CASSLRSSGGYTF. As DNA, the CDR3 is TGTGCCAGCAGCTTAAGGAGCTCTGGTGGCTACACCTTC.

The chain carries TRBV6-5 and TRBJ2-5, with TRBD1 matching over 8 bases. CDR3 length: 15 residues. Germline V CDR1 and CDR2: MNHEY, SVGAGI. V dropped 6 bases and J dropped 5; count of bases not matched to a gene: 11. The CDR3 loop is CASSTPGQGFETQYF. CDR3 nucleotide sequence: TGTGCCAGCAGCACCCCTGGACAGGGTTTTGAGACCCAGTACTTC.

The chain joins TRBV11-2 to TRBJ2-1; 8 bases agree with TRBD2. The germline gives CDR1 SGHAT, CDR2 FQNNGV. The length of the CDR3 is 16 residues. J lost 2 bases, V lost 5 bases, and 8 bases had no gene match. The CDR3 is CASSPQGLGAYNEQFF. The CDR3 bases are TGTGCCAGCAGCCCCCAGGGACTAGGTGCCTACAATGAGCAGTTCTTC.

The chain joins TRBV5-6 to TRBJ1-1, with D possibly matching TRBD1 (5 bases). Looked up from germline, CDR1 is SGHDT and CDR2 is YYEEEE. V was pared by 1 base and J by 7 bases, with 8 bases between. The length of the CDR3 is 12 residues. This CDR3 is CASSLWGVEAFF. CDR3 nucleotide sequence: TGTGCCAGCAGCTTGTGGGGGGTTGAAGCTTTCTTT.

V usage is TRBV9 and J usage is TRBJ1-2; 9 positions agree with TRBD1. Trimming took 0 bases from V and 10 from J; bases not matched to a gene: 10. The CDR3 consists of 15 residues. CDR1 and CDR2 (germline): SGDLS, YYNGEE. CDR3 sequence: CASSVGVGTGFDYTF. The CDR3 DNA reads as TGTGCCAGCAGCGTAGGGGTGGGGACAGGGTTCGACTACACCTTC. Looking up the rest from reference TRBV9 and TRBJ1-2 gives the full variable domain: DSGVTQTPKHLITATGQRVTLRCSPRSGDLSVYWYQQSLDQGLQFLIQYYNGEERAKGNILERFSAQQFPDLHSELNLSSLELGDSALYFCASSVGVGTGFDYTFGSGTRLTVV.

V is TRBV2 and J is TRBJ1-4; TRBD1 matches 9 bases. The CDR3 consists of 14 residues. CDR1 and CDR2 from the germline V gene are SNHLY and FYNNEI. The ends lost 11 bases at V and 7 bases at J; junction bases unmatched: 11. For the CDR3, the DNA is TGTGCCCGATCGAAGGACAGGGGCCCTGAAAAACTGTTTTTT. This sequence encodes CARSKDRGPEKLFF. Based on the CDR3 plus reference TRBV2 and TRBJ1-4, the full variable domain is EPEVTQTPSHQVTQMGQEVILRCVPISNHLYFYWYRQILGQKVEFLVSFYNNEISEKSEIFDDQFSVERPDGSNFTLKIRSTKLEDSAMYFCARSKDRGPEKLFFGSGTQLSVL.

The rearrangement links TRBV6-5 to TRBJ1-3, with 8 bases identical to TRBD1. V lost 6 bases, J lost 1 base, and 5 bases stayed unmatched. The CDR3 is made up of 15 amino acids. Germline lookup yields CDR1 MNHEY and CDR2 SVGAGI. CDR3 protein: CASRLTGASGNTIYF. CDR3 sequence (DNA): TGTGCCAGCAGGTTGACAGGGGCATCTGGAAACACCATATATTTT.

The V gene is TRBV5-1, the J gene TRBJ2-1; 11 bases map to TRBD2. Germline CDR1 reads SGHRS; CDR2 reads YFSETQ. V dropped 6 bases and J dropped 8; count of bases not matched to a gene: 10. The CDR3 is 15 amino acids. The CDR3 region is CASTALPSGGHEQFF. For the CDR3, the DNA is TGCGCCAGCACAGCTCTACCTAGCGGGGGGCATGAGCAGTTCTTC.

The genes are TRBV28 and TRBJ1-1; 11 positions agree with TRBD1. The trim removed 5 bases at V and 6 bases at J, leaving 8 bases unmatched. CDR1 and CDR2 from the germline V gene are MDHEN and SYDVKM. The CDR3 is 15 residues long. The CDR3 sequence is CASSPGTGGTAEAFF. The DNA for the CDR3 is TGTGCCAGCAGTCCCGGGACAGGGGGGACAGCTGAAGCTTTCTTT.

This sequence joins TRBV19 and TRBJ1-1, with a tentative D call TRBD1 (5 bases). In germline, CDR1 is LNHDA, CDR2 SQIVND (reference sequence). This CDR3 region has 13 residues. V was clipped by 10 bases and J by 1 base, with 13 bases between them. In DNA form, the CDR3 reads TGTGCCACCGCGCGGGGGTGGAACACTGAAGCTTTCTTT. It yields the protein CATARGWNTEAFF.

This chain uses TRBV18 with TRBJ2-5, with 12 positions matching TRBD2. The germline V gene encodes CDR1 KGHSH and CDR2 LQKENI. The junction had 17 bases not matched to a gene; V was cut back by 2 bases and J by 1 base. The CDR3 spans 21 residues. As DNA, the CDR3 is TGTGCCAGCTCACCAGGAACAGTCCCGGGACTAGCGGGTAGCCCCCAAGAGACCCAGTACTTC. As protein: CASSPGTVPGLAGSPQETQYF. Together with reference TRBV18 and TRBJ2-5, the CDR3 gives the full variable domain: NAGVMQNPRHLVRRRGQEARLRCSPMKGHSHVYWYRQLPEEGLKFMVYLQKENIIDESGMPKERFSAEFPKEGPSILRIQQVVRGDSAAYFCASSPGTVPGLAGSPQETQYFGPGTRLLVL.

This chain connects TRBV19 to TRBJ2-2; possible D gene TRBD2, 6 bases. In germline, CDR1 is LNHDA, CDR2 SQIVND (reference sequence). The V gene lost 0 bases and the J gene lost 4 bases, with 21 bases spanning the gap. The CDR3 totals 19 residues. CDR3 nucleotide sequence: TGTGCCAGTAGTATAGACCCTCACCTCACTAGCAACGGCACCGGGGAGCTGTTTTTT. Its protein is CASSIDPHLTSNGTGELFF.

The chain employs TRBV12-3 or TRBV12-4 and TRBJ1-2; no firm D call. V dropped 6 bases and J dropped 2 bases, with 10 bases sitting between them. The CDR3 loop spans 13 amino acids. Written as DNA, the CDR3 is TGTGCCAGCAGCCAACCAGAAAACTATGGCTACACCTTC. It encodes CASSQPENYGYTF.

The chain couples TRBV20-1 to TRBJ1-2; TRBD1 matches at 7 bases. The germline gives CDR1 DFQATT, CDR2 SNEGSKA (reference sequence). This CDR3 is built from 16 residues. Germline trimming cut 3 bases from V and 6 bases from J; bases unmatched to any gene: 16. CDR3 loop: CSASGHTGTAYDGYTF. DNA for the CDR3: TGCAGTGCTAGTGGCCATACCGGGACAGCGTACGATGGCTACACCTTC.

This clone was seen ten or more times. This sequence joins TRBV2 and TRBJ1-1; D uncertain. The CDR3 extends over 11 amino acids. The V end lost 8 bases, the J end lost 8 bases, and 12 bases lay between the germline ends. Germline assignment: CDR1 SNHLY and CDR2 FYNNEI. CDR3 loop: CASPFPLEAFF. The CDR3 bases are TGTGCCAGCCCGTTCCCTTTGGAAGCTTTCTTT.

This clone appeared a single time. The chain has TRBV11-2 and TRBJ2-7; tentatively, D is TRBD1 (6 bases). Germline values: CDR1 SGHAT, CDR2 FQNNGV. This CDR3 comprises 14 residues. V lost 3 bases and J 3 bases, leaving 12 bases between the germline ends. The CDR3 bases are TGTGCCAGCAGCTTCGGAGTAGGGGGCTACGAGCAGTACTTC. It is translated as CASSFGVGGYEQYF.